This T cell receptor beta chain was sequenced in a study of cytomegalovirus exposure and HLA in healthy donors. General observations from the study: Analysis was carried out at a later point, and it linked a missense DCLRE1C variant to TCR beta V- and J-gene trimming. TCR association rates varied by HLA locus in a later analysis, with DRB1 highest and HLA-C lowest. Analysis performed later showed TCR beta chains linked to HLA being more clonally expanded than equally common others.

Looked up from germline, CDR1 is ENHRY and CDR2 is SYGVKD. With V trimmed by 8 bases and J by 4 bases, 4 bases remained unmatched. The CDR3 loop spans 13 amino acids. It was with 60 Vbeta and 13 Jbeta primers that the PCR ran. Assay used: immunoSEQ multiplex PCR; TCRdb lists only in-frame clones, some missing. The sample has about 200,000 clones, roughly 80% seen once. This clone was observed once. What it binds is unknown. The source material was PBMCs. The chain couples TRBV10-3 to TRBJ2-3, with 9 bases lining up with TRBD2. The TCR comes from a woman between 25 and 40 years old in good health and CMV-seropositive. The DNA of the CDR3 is TGTGCCATCTCTAGCGGGGCCGCAGATACGCAGTATTTT. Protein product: CAISSGAADTQYF.